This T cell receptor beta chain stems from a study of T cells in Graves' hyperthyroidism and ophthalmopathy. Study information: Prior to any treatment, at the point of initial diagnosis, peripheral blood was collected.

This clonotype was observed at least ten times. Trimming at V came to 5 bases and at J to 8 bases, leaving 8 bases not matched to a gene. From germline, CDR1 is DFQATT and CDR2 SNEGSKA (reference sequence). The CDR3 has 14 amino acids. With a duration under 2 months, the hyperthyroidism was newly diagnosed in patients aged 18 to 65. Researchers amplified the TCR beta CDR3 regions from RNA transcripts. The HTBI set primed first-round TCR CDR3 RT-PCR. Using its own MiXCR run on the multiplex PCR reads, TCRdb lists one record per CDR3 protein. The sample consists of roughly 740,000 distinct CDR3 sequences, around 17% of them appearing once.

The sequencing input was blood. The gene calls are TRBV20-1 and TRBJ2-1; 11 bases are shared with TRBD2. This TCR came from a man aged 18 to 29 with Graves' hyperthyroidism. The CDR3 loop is CSAGGTSGLYEQFF. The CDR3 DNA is TGCAGTGCTGGAGGGACTAGCGGTCTCTATGAGCAGTTCTTC.